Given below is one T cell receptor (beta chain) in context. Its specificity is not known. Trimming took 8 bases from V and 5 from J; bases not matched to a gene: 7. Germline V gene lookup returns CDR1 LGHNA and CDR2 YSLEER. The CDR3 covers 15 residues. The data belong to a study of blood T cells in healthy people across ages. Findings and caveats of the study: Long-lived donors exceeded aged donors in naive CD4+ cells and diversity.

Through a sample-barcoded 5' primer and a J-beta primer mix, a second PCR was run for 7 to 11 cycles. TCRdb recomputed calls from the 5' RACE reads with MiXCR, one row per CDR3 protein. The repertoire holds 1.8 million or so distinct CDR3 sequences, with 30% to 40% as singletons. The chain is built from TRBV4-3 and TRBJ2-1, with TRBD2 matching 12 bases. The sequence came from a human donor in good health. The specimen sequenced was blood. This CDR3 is CASGRLAGAHNEQFF. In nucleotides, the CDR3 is TGCGCCAGCGGAAGACTAGCGGGGGCTCACAATGAGCAGTTCTTC.